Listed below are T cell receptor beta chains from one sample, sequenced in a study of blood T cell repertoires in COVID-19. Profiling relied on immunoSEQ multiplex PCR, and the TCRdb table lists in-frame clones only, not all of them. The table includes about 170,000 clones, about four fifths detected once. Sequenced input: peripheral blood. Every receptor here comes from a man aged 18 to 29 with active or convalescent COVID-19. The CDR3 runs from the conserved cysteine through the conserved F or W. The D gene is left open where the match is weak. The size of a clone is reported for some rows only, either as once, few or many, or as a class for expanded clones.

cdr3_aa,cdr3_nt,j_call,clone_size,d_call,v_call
CASSLVRTGGSDTQYF,TGTGCCAGCAGCTTAGTAAGGACAGGGGGCTCAGATACGCAGTATTTT,TRBJ2-3,-,TRBD1,TRBV7-8
CAWSPPGQISNSPLHF,TGTGCCTGGAGTCCACCGGGACAGATTTCAAATTCACCCCTCCACTTT,TRBJ1-6,-,TRBD1,TRBV30
CASSKVVRDREYGYTF,TGTGCCAGCAGCAAAGTGGTGAGGGATAGGGAGTATGGCTACACCTTC,TRBJ1-2,-,-,TRBV21-1
CASNLQETQYF,TGTGCCAGCAATCTCCAAGAGACCCAGTACTTC,TRBJ2-5,once,-,TRBV6-5
CASSLDQGALAEAFF,TGTGCCAGCAGCTTGGACCAGGGGGCTCTCGCTGAAGCTTTCTTT,TRBJ1-1,few,TRBD1,TRBV11-1
CASSSRVLAGELFF,TGTGCCAGCAGCTCCAGGGTATTGGCCGGGGAGCTGTTTTTT,TRBJ2-2,few,-,TRBV11-3
CASSEDQRGRDTQYF,TGTGCCAGCAGTGAAGATCAGCGGGGTAGAGATACGCAGTATTTT,TRBJ2-3,-,TRBD2,TRBV6-1
CASGRGQPFGDTQYF,TGTGCCAGCGGCCGAGGACAACCCTTTGGAGATACGCAGTATTTT,TRBJ2-3,once,-,TRBV6-5
CASSLFGGNYGYTF,TGTGCCAGCAGCTTATTTGGGGGGAACTATGGCTACACCTTC,TRBJ1-2,-,-,TRBV5-4
CASGQGGTQPQHF,TGTGCCAGCGGACAGGGGGGAACTCAGCCCCAGCATTTT,TRBJ1-5,-,TRBD1,TRBV19
CASSEELIRTGNPNYGYTF,TGCGCCAGCAGTGAGGAACTTATAAGGACAGGGAATCCTAACTATGGCTACACCTTC,TRBJ1-2,-,TRBD1,TRBV10-1
CASSPGTAYVEQYF,TGTGCCAGCAGCCCCGGGACTGCCTATGTCGAGCAGTACTTC,TRBJ2-7,-,-,TRBV6-5
CASRSTGGTYEQYF,TGTGCCAGCAGGTCAACAGGGGGCACGTACGAGCAGTACTTC,TRBJ2-7,-,TRBD1,TRBV27
CSVEKQGNTEAFF,TGCAGCGTTGAAAAACAGGGGAACACTGAAGCTTTCTTT,TRBJ1-1,-,-,TRBV29-1
CAISETGGLNTEAFF,TGTGCCATCAGTGAGACGGGGGGATTGAACACTGAAGCTTTCTTT,TRBJ1-1,-,-,TRBV10-3
CASSFTAPREAFF,TGTGCCAGCAGTTTTACGGCTCCCAGGGAAGCTTTCTTT,TRBJ1-1,once,-,TRBV12-3/TRBV12-4
CATSISGWGGELFF,TGTGCCACCAGCATTAGCGGGTGGGGCGGGGAGCTGTTTTTT,TRBJ2-2,-,TRBD2,TRBV15
CASSQDSGTGTGELFF,TGCGCCAGCAGCCAAGATTCGGGAACCGGCACCGGGGAGCTGTTTTTT,TRBJ2-2,-,-,TRBV4-3
CASSVHRVSTEAFF,TGTGCCAGCAGTGTGCACAGGGTCAGTACTGAAGCTTTCTTT,TRBJ1-1,few,-,TRBV28
CASSPGNEQFF,TGTGCCAGCAGTCCGGGGAATGAGCAGTTCTTC,TRBJ2-1,-,-,TRBV14
CASSVTSGSYYEQYF,TGTGCCAGCAGTGTGACTAGCGGGAGCTACTACGAGCAGTACTTC,TRBJ2-7,few,TRBD2,TRBV28
CASSWGQGEYNEQYF,TGTGCCAGCAGCTGGGGACAGGGGGAATACAACGAGCAGTACTTC,TRBJ2-7,few,TRBD1,TRBV7-9
CASSSGVTNEKLFF,TGTGCCAGCAGCTCAGGGGTCACTAATGAAAAACTGTTTTTT,TRBJ1-4,-,-,TRBV9
CATSRGGRETDTQYF,TGTGCCACCAGCAGAGGGGGTAGGGAGACAGATACGCAGTATTTT,TRBJ2-3,once,-,TRBV15
CMGRGNYEQYF,TGCATGGGCCGGGGGAACTACGAGCAGTACTTC,TRBJ2-7,-,-,TRBV20-1
CASSTTGTSYEQYF,TGTGCCAGCAGCACCACAGGGACCTCCTACGAGCAGTACTTC,TRBJ2-7,-,-,TRBV11-2
CASSQVSWPGDEKLFF,TGTGCCAGCAGCCAAGTAAGCTGGCCCGGGGATGAAAAACTGTTTTTT,TRBJ1-4,-,-,TRBV14
CASSQPGQTTGELFF,TGTGCCAGCAGCCAGCCGGGACAGACCACCGGGGAGCTGTTTTTT,TRBJ2-2,-,TRBD1,TRBV7-8
CASSPVGGEGSGELFF,TGTGCCAGCAGCCCCGTGGGGGGGGAAGGGAGCGGGGAGCTGTTTTTT,TRBJ2-2,-,TRBD2,TRBV11-2
CASSLGLAGGMYEQYF,TGTGCCAGCAGCCTTGGACTAGCGGGAGGGATGTACGAGCAGTACTTC,TRBJ2-7,-,TRBD2,TRBV7-8
CASSETYEQYF,TGTGCCAGCAGCGAAACATACGAGCAGTACTTC,TRBJ2-7,-,-,TRBV7-9
CASRAQGMDGYTF,TGTGCCAGCAGAGCTCAGGGGATGGATGGCTACACCTTC,TRBJ1-2,-,-,TRBV5-4
CATSPPGSRNTIYF,TGTGCCACCAGCCCCCCGGGTTCTCGAAACACCATATATTTT,TRBJ1-3,-,-,TRBV15
CASSVGPSSVTYEQYF,TGTGCCAGCAGCGTAGGCCCTAGCTCGGTCACTTACGAGCAGTACTTC,TRBJ2-7,-,-,TRBV9
CASSEPPLNEQFF,TGTGCCAGCAGTGAACCCCCACTAAATGAGCAGTTCTTC,TRBJ2-1,once,-,TRBV6-1
CASSVVEGLGGTQYF,TGTGCCAGCAGCGTAGTCGAGGGGTTAGGGGGGACCCAGTACTTC,TRBJ2-5,-,-,TRBV9
CASSQPGTGVYSNTGELFF,TGTGCCAGCAGCCAACCCGGGACAGGGGTTTATTCCAACACCGGGGAGCTGTTTTTT,TRBJ2-2,-,TRBD1,TRBV7-9
CASSQETGNYGYTF,TGTGCCAGCAGCCAAGAGACAGGGAACTATGGCTACACCTTC,TRBJ1-2,-,TRBD1,TRBV7-6
CASSPSEVNTEAFF,TGTGCCAGCAGTCCTTCTGAGGTGAACACTGAAGCTTTCTTT,TRBJ1-1,-,-,TRBV7-8
CASSWSGGQPQHF,TGTGCCAGCAGTTGGTCAGGGGGCCAGCCCCAGCATTTT,TRBJ1-5,-,TRBD1,TRBV2
CASSRGTAIAKNIQYF,TGTGCCAGCAGTCGAGGGACAGCTATAGCCAAAAACATTCAGTACTTC,TRBJ2-4,-,TRBD1,TRBV27
CASSLTSKSTGTEAFF,TGTGCCAGCAGCTTAACGTCCAAGAGCACAGGGACTGAAGCTTTCTTT,TRBJ1-1,-,-,TRBV7-3
CSASRGGSYNEQFF,TGCAGTGCTAGTAGGGGGGGGAGCTACAATGAGCAGTTCTTC,TRBJ2-1,-,-,TRBV20-1
CAISRGPQGVRGNQPQHF,TGTGCCATCTCCCGAGGGCCACAGGGGGTAAGGGGCAATCAGCCCCAGCATTTT,TRBJ1-5,once,TRBD1,TRBV10-3
CASGRRSYEQYF,TGTGCCAGCGGCCGACGGAGCTACGAGCAGTACTTC,TRBJ2-7,-,-,TRBV12-3/TRBV12-4
CASSLVHDGGRAFGNEQFF,TGTGCCAGCAGCTTAGTACATGATGGGGGGAGGGCCTTTGGGAATGAGCAGTTCTTC,TRBJ2-1,-,TRBD2,TRBV7-8
CASSLQGVWTGELFF,TGTGCCAGCAGCTTGCAGGGTGTGTGGACCGGGGAGCTGTTTTTT,TRBJ2-2,-,-,TRBV11-2
CAISPASGVDEQFF,TGTGCCATCAGTCCGGCTAGCGGGGTCGATGAGCAGTTCTTC,TRBJ2-1,once,TRBD2,TRBV10-3
CASSLDSGGRYEQYF,TGTGCCAGCAGCTTGGACAGCGGGGGCCGTTACGAGCAGTACTTC,TRBJ2-7,-,TRBD2,TRBV5-4
CASSTPFVSELFF,TGTGCCAGCAGCACCCCGTTTGTGAGCGAACTGTTTTTT,TRBJ1-4,-,-,TRBV5-6
CSASGLRDSDTQYF,TGCAGTGCTAGTGGGCTGAGAGACTCGGATACGCAGTATTTT,TRBJ2-3,-,-,TRBV20-1
CASSEARGRGNQPQHF,TGTGCCAGCAGTGAAGCTAGGGGCAGGGGCAATCAGCCCCAGCATTTT,TRBJ1-5,-,-,TRBV6-1
CASSQAGGLNTEAFF,TGCGCCAGCAGCCAAGCTGGAGGCCTGAACACTGAAGCTTTCTTT,TRBJ1-1,-,-,TRBV4-1
CASSADRTDQETQYF,TGCGCCAGCAGCGCGGACAGGACAGACCAAGAGACCCAGTACTTC,TRBJ2-5,-,TRBD1,TRBV4-1
CASSHHPSGSSQSYEQYF,TGTGCCAGCAGTCACCACCCTAGCGGGAGTTCCCAGTCCTACGAGCAGTACTTC,TRBJ2-7,once,TRBD2,TRBV6-2/TRBV6-3
CASSSGRGSSPLHF,TGTGCCAGCAGCTCGGGTCGGGGGAGTTCACCCCTCCACTTT,TRBJ1-6,-,-,TRBV7-2
CASSLSYLAGTDTQYF,TGTGCCAGCAGCTTATCGTATCTAGCGGGGACGGATACGCAGTATTTT,TRBJ2-3,-,TRBD2,TRBV7-9